This TCR beta chain appears in the sequencing data of a study of blood T cell repertoires in COVID-19. Study overall: The origin of the acute and convalescent COVID-19 samples was the United States, Italy and Spain. T cells, B-cell-depleted T cells, or PBMCs provided the cDNA or gDNA that served as material.

The count of this clone is one. Original analysis: The authors estimated nucleated cell counts from reference gene primer amplification. Sequencing was performed with immunoSEQ multiplex PCR; in TCRdb, only in-frame clones are kept and a portion is missing. V, J and clone size are those of that table, while D and trimming were read from the DNA. The table includes under 300,000 clones, roughly 83% detected once. This CDR3 comprises 18 residues. Germline V CDR1 and CDR2: PRHDT, FYEKMQ (reference sequence). Trimming took 1 base from V and 1 from J; bases not matched to a gene: 7. The rearrangement links TRBV13 to TRBJ2-3; 11 bases line up with TRBD2. This TCR derives from a woman older than 75 with acute or convalescent COVID-19. Sequencing was performed on peripheral blood. The CDR3 spells CASSLVAGGPRGTDTQYF. CDR3 sequence (DNA): TGTGCCAGCAGCTTAGTAGCGGGGGGGCCTCGCGGCACAGATACGCAGTATTTT. Using reference TRBV13 and TRBJ2-3 for the parts outside the CDR3, the full variable domain is AAGVIQSPRHLIKEKRETATLKCYPIPRHDTVYWYQQGPGQDPQFLISFYEKMQSDKGSIPDRFSAQQFSDYHSELNMSSLELGDSALYFCASSLVAGGPRGTDTQYFGPGTRLTVL.